This T cell receptor (beta chain) was captured in a study of chemoradiotherapy in HPV16-positive cancers. This table comes from immunoSEQ multiplex PCR, and its TCRdb copy is limited to in-frame clones, with some not included. This sample has approximately 52,000 clones, with more than 90% found just once. Germline CDR1 SEHNR, CDR2 FQNEAQ (reference sequence). This CDR3 is 14 amino acids long. V was cut by 1 base and J by 5 bases, with 11 bases left in between. The specimen comprised blood, sampled from a patient who underwent chemoradiotherapy. The sequence derives from a human donor with HPV-associated anogenital cancer. The rearrangement joins TRBV7-9 to TRBJ1-1; no reliable D call. The CDR3 reads CASSLGAPGTEAFF. CDR3 coding DNA: TGTGCCAGCAGCTTAGGAGCCCCCGGGACTGAAGCTTTCTTT.